This entry is about one T cell receptor beta chain. Its antigen is unknown. The sample comes from a study of CD8+ T cells in alopecia areata. Study overall: People stayed on tofacitinib for 6 to 18 months, then stopped the drug for 6 months.

cDNA serving as the sequencing template came from extracted, reverse transcribed RNA. Some clones are missing from TCRdb's copy, which holds only in-frame ones; the method was immunoSEQ multiplex PCR. The repertoire holds 55,000 to 75,000 clones, with about 45% as singletons. The V and J ends lost 3 bases and 4 bases, in that order; junction bases with no gene match: 8. The CDR3 is 15 residues long. Germline loops: CDR1 SGDLS, CDR2 YYNGEE. Study results and caveats: Patients shared TCRs less clearly than mice did, possibly for HLA-related reasons. Higher clonality was seen in lesional scalp than in normal scalp, especially in alopecia totalis/universalis. Scalp sequencing captures resident alphabeta T cells of normal skin too.

The material was CD8+ T cells sorted from blood, obtained at week 0. This chain uses TRBV9 with TRBJ2-3; TRBD1 aligns across 7 bases. The receptor comes from a human donor with alopecia areata. CDR3 region: CASSGWDSSADTQYF. For the CDR3, the DNA is TGTGCCAGCAGCGGGTGGGACAGCAGCGCAGATACGCAGTATTTT.